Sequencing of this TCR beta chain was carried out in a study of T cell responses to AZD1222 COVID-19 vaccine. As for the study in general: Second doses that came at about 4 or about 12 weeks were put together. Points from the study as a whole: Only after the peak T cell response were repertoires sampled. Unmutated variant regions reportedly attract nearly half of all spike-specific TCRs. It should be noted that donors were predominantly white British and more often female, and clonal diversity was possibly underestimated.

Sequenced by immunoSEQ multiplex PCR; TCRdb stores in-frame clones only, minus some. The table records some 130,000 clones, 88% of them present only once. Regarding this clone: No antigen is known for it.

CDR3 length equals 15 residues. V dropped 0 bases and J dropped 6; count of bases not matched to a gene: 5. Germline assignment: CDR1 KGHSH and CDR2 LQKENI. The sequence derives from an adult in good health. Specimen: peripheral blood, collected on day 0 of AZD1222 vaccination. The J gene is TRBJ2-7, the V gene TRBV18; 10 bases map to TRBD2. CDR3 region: CASSPPASGSSEQYF. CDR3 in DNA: TGTGCCAGCTCACCACCGGCTAGCGGGAGTTCCGAGCAGTACTTC. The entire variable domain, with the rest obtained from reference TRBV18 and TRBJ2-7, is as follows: NAGVMQNPRHLVRRRGQEARLRCSPMKGHSHVYWYRQLPEEGLKFMVYLQKENIIDESGMPKERFSAEFPKEGPSILRIQQVVRGDSAAYFCASSPPASGSSEQYFGPGTRLTVT.